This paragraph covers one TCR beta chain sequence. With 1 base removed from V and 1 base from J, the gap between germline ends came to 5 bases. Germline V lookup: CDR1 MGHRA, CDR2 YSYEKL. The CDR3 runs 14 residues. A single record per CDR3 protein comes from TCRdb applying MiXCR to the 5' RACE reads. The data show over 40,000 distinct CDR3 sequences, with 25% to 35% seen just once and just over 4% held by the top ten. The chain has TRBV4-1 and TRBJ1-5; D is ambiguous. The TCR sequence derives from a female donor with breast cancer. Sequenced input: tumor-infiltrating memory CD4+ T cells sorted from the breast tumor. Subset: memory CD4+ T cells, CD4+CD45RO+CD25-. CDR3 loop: CASSQAFSNQPQHF. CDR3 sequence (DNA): TGCGCCAGCAGCCAAGCTTTCAGCAATCAGCCCCAGCATTTT.